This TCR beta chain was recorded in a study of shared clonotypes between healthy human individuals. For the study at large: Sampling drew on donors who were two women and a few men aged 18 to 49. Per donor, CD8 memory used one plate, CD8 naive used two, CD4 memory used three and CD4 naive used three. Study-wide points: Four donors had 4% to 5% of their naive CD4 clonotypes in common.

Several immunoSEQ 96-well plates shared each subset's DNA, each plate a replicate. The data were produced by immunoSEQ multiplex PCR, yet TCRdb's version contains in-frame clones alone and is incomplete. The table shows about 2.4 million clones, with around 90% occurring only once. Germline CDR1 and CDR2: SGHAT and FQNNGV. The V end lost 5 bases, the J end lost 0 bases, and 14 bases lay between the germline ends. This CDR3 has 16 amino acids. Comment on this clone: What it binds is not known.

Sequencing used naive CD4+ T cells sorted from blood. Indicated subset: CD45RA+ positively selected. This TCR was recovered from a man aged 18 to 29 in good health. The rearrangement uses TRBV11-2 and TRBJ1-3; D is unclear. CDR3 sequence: CASSPTASISGNTIYF. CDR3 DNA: TGTGCCAGCAGCCCTACCGCGAGTATCTCTGGAAACACCATATATTTT.